The 15 T cell receptor beta chains reported below all come from one sample, sequenced in a study of early T cells in non-severe SARS-CoV-2 infection. From the 5' RACE reads, TCRdb called clonotypes with MiXCR, one entry per CDR3 protein. The sample contains around 70,000 distinct CDR3 sequences, 12% of which appear only once. The material sequenced was whole blood. All receptors derive from an adult who was a healthcare worker with PCR-confirmed SARS-CoV-2 infection or an uninfected control (not recorded which).

This clonotype was seen only a few times. This rearrangement joins TRBV10-3 to TRBJ1-1, with D uncertain. Trimming removed 10 bases from V and 7 bases from J, with 25 bases in between. There are 15 residues in the CDR3. Germline V gene data show CDR1 as ENHRY and CDR2 as SYGVKD. The CDR3, as DNA: TGTGCCACCAAGCCTCCCGCGGGTACCCTCCGTGAAGCTTTCTTT. Its protein product is CATKPPAGTLREAFF.

The chain uses TRBV28 and TRBJ2-7; 10 nucleotides agree with TRBD1. The CDR3 is made up of 16 amino acids. Germline V gene sequence: CDR1 MDHEN, CDR2 SYDVKM. V dropped 2 bases and J dropped 3; count of bases not matched to a gene: 7. In DNA form, the CDR3 reads TGTGCCAGCAGTTTAAAGGTCGACAGGGGGCACTACGAGCAGTACTTC. This encodes CASSLKVDRGHYEQYF.

This clonotype appeared many times. The chain carries TRBV7-2 and TRBJ1-3; D is possibly TRBD1 (6 bases). The CDR3 runs to 15 residues. Germline-derived CDR1 and CDR2 are SGHTA and FQGNSA. V was clipped by 6 bases and J by 0 bases, with 12 bases between them. The CDR3 region is CASRGGGRSGNTIYF. CDR3 coding DNA: TGTGCCAGCAGGGGCGGGGGCCGCTCTGGAAACACCATATATTTT. Supplemented by reference TRBV7-2 and TRBJ1-3, the full variable domain reads GAGVSQSPSNKVTEKGKDVELRCDPISGHTALYWYRQSLGQGLEFLIYFQGNSAPDKSGLPSDRFSAERTGGSVSTLTIQRTQQEDSAVYLCASRGGGRSGNTIYFGEGSWLTVV.

The rearrangement joins TRBV20-1 to TRBJ2-6; no definite D call. V lost 0 bases and J 4 bases, leaving 4 bases between the germline ends. The CDR3 is 13 amino acids. From germline, CDR1 is DFQATT and CDR2 SNEGSKA (reference sequence). CDR3 residues: CSAREPGANVLTF. The CDR3, as DNA: TGCAGTGCTAGAGAACCCGGGGCCAACGTCCTGACTTTC.

The table lists this clonotype with a few counts. The chain has TRBV20-1 and TRBJ1-2; D ambiguous. Trimming removed 4 bases at V and 2 bases at J, with 20 bases between. Looked up from germline, CDR1 is DFQATT and CDR2 is SNEGSKA (reference sequence). The length of the CDR3 is 16 residues. CDR3 protein: CSATELKPPTNYGYTF. The CDR3 bases are TGCAGTGCTACGGAACTAAAACCCCCAACAAACTATGGCTACACCTTC.

This clonotype has just a few counts. This chain links TRBV12-3 or TRBV12-4 with TRBJ2-7; 11 positions match TRBD2. Trimming removed 6 bases from V and 4 bases from J; junction bases left unmatched: 5. The CDR3 has 14 amino acids. The CDR3: CASRATSGEYEQYF. CDR3 sequence (DNA): TGTGCCAGCAGGGCGACTAGCGGGGAATACGAGCAGTACTTC.

This rearrangement joins TRBV6-4 to TRBJ2-3, with 16 bases that match TRBD2. The germline CDR1 and CDR2 sequences are MRHNA and SNTAGT. The CDR3 runs to 17 residues. V lost 6 bases, J lost 4 bases, and 7 bases stayed unmatched. Here the CDR3 reads CASSEGLAGGQSDTQYF. CDR3 bases: TGTGCCAGCAGCGAGGGACTAGCGGGGGGGCAGTCAGATACGCAGTATTTT.

Many counts were recorded for this clonotype. In nucleotides, the CDR3 is TGTGCCAGCAGCACCCGGACAGTAGGCGAGCAGTACTTC. This encodes CASSTRTVGEQYF. The chain couples TRBV12-3 or TRBV12-4 to TRBJ2-7, with D tentatively TRBD1 (6 bases). The CDR3 is 13 amino acids. Between the trimmed V and J ends, which lost 6 bases and 6 bases, there was a span of 15 bases.

V gene TRBV2 combines with J gene TRBJ1-1, with D perhaps TRBD1 (6 bases). V dropped 11 bases and J dropped 2 bases, with 18 bases sitting between them. Germline values: CDR1 SNHLY, CDR2 FYNNEI. CDR3 size: 14 residues. The CDR3 region has the DNA TGTGCCGCTCTTAGGGGGGCTCCAAACACTGAAGCTTTCTTT. Amino acid sequence: CAALRGAPNTEAFF.

This clonotype was seen only a few times. V is TRBV6-4 and J is TRBJ2-4; D not certain. Trimming removed 8 bases at V and 7 bases at J, with 3 bases between. CDR3 length equals 9 residues. CDR1 is MRHNA, CDR2 SNTAGT, per germline. CDR3 bases: TGTGCCAGCTCCAACATTCAGTACTTC. It is translated as CASSNIQYF.

This clonotype was observed a handful of times. The chain carries TRBV6-2 or TRBV6-3 and TRBJ2-1, with a tentative D call TRBD1 (5 bases). Germline CDR1 reads MNHEY; CDR2 reads SVGEGT. Trimming left V 6 bases short and J 10 bases short, with 16 bases between. The CDR3 covers 13 residues. The CDR3 here is CASSPPPKGEQFF. CDR3 DNA sequence: TGTGCCAGCAGCCCCCCTCCGAAGGGGGAGCAGTTCTTC.

J is TRBJ2-1 and V is TRBV11-2, with TRBD1 matching over 8 bases. This CDR3 contains 16 residues. Unmatched junction bases numbered 9, after V lost 0 bases and J lost 8 bases. Germline CDR1 is SGHAT and CDR2 is FQNNGV. In DNA form, the CDR3 reads TGTGCCAGCAGCTTAGATATGGGACAGGTTGTGGATGAGCAGTTCTTC. This sequence encodes CASSLDMGQVVDEQFF. Full variable domain (missing parts from reference TRBV11-2 and TRBJ2-1): EAGVAQSPRYKIIEKRQSVAFWCNPISGHATLYWYQQILGQGPKLLIQFQNNGVVDDSQLPKDRFSAERLKGVDSTLKIQPAKLEDSAVYLCASSLDMGQVVDEQFFGPGTRLTVL.

The table lists this clonotype with a few counts. The chain employs TRBV2 and TRBJ2-7; 8 bases are shared with TRBD1. The CDR3 extends over 14 amino acids. After removal of 6 bases from V and 4 bases from J, the junction contained 8 bases not matched to a gene. Germline lookup yields CDR1 SNHLY and CDR2 FYNNEI. CDR3 sequence (DNA): TGTGCCAGCAGGACCTCAGGGGGCGGGTACGAGCAGTACTTC. This sequence encodes CASRTSGGGYEQYF.

The chain couples TRBV6-5 to TRBJ1-2; D is unresolved. The CDR3 spans 15 residues. Germline loops: CDR1 MNHEY, CDR2 SVGAGI. The ends were cut back, 0 bases at V and 7 bases at J, with 15 bases in the middle. CDR3 sequence: CASSYSPTGRSGYTF. Written as DNA, the CDR3 is TGTGCCAGCAGTTACTCCCCGACCGGGCGAAGTGGCTACACCTTC.

This clonotype was detected only a few times. This rearrangement joins TRBV30 to TRBJ2-4; D not certain. CDR1 and CDR2 (germline): GTSNPN, SVGIG (reference sequence). This CDR3 is 16 amino acids long. V gave up 1 base and J gave up 1 base, with 14 bases separating them. The CDR3 nucleotides are TGTGCCTGGAGTGCCCCCTCGCTGACGGCCAAAAACATTCAGTACTTC. It is translated as CAWSAPSLTAKNIQYF. The full variable domain, rest sourced from reference TRBV30 and TRBJ2-4, is SQTIHQWPATLVQPVGSPLSLECTVEGTSNPNLYWYRQAAGRGLQLLFYSVGIGQISSEVPQNLSASRPQDRQFILSSKKLLLSDSGFYLCAWSAPSLTAKNIQYFGAGTRLSVL.